Listed here are 18 T cell receptor beta chains from one sample, sequenced in a study of T cell responses to AZD1222 COVID-19 vaccine. Assay used: immunoSEQ multiplex PCR; TCRdb lists only in-frame clones, some missing. The sample has about 56,000 clones, around 85% seen once. The sequences come from peripheral blood, collected on day 0 of AZD1222 vaccination. Receptors were obtained from an adult in good health.

The chain combines TRBV7-2 with TRBJ2-5; no reliable D call. CDR3 size: 16 residues. Per germline, CDR1 SGHTA and CDR2 FQGNSA. Trimming took 2 bases from V and 5 from J, leaving 18 bases between them. CDR3 DNA sequence: TGTGCCAGCAGCTTACAGGTCGGCTCCGTCTGGGAGACCCAGTACTTC. The encoded protein is CASSLQVGSVWETQYF. Looking up the rest from reference TRBV7-2 and TRBJ2-5 gives the full variable domain: GAGVSQSPSNKVTEKGKDVELRCDPISGHTALYWYRQSLGQGLEFLIYFQGNSAPDKSGLPSDRFSAERTGGSVSTLTIQRTQQEDSAVYLCASSLQVGSVWETQYFGPGTRLLVL.

The chain uses TRBV2 and TRBJ1-6; TRBD1 matches at 12 bases. V lost 2 bases to trimming and J lost 10 bases; unmatched junction nucleotides: 3. CDR1 and CDR2 from the germline V gene are SNHLY and FYNNEI. The CDR3 totals 15 residues. DNA of the CDR3: TGTGCCAGCAGTGAAACGGGACAGGGGGCATCACCCCTCCACTTT. Amino acid sequence: CASSETGQGASPLHF.

This chain connects TRBV24-1 to TRBJ2-7; 11 bases align to TRBD2. Germline V gene lookup returns CDR1 KGHDR and CDR2 SFDVKD. The length of the CDR3 is 17 residues. The V segment lost 4 bases and the J segment 0 bases; nucleotides outside the gene matches: 7. In DNA, the CDR3 is TGTGCCACCAGTGACCCGACTAGCGGGGCCAACTCCTACGAGCAGTACTTC. Amino acid sequence: CATSDPTSGANSYEQYF.

The J gene is TRBJ1-1, the V gene TRBV5-1; D is undetermined. The CDR3 totals 15 residues. With 3 bases removed from V and 3 bases from J, the gap between germline ends came to 15 bases. Germline V gene lookup returns CDR1 SGHRS and CDR2 YFSETQ. CDR3 DNA: TGCGCCAGCAGCTCCTTTCTAGAGGCGGACACTGAAGCTTTCTTT. Translation: CASSSFLEADTEAFF.

In this sample, this clone turned up once. The chain combines TRBV2 with TRBJ2-1; 7 nucleotides line up with TRBD2. The CDR3 length is 15 residues. Germline V gene sequence: CDR1 SNHLY, CDR2 FYNNEI. Trimming removed 4 bases from V and 6 bases from J; junction bases left unmatched: 9. The DNA of the CDR3 is TGTGCCAGCAGTGTCTCGCGGGAGAACCCCAATGAGCAGTTCTTC. It is translated as CASSVSRENPNEQFF.

The chain links TRBV19 to TRBJ1-2; 9 bases map to TRBD1. J was trimmed by 4 bases and V by 5 bases; bases with no gene match: 8. This CDR3 spans 15 amino acids. The germline gives CDR1 LNHDA, CDR2 SQIVND (reference sequence). Written as DNA, the CDR3 is TGTGCCAGTAGTCCAGGACAGGGGACCATCTATGGCTACACCTTC. Protein sequence: CASSPGQGTIYGYTF.

The chain carries TRBV7-2 and TRBJ2-7; the D is unclear. Trimming took 6 bases from V and 1 from J, leaving 10 bases between them. This CDR3 contains 13 residues. CDR1 SGHTA and CDR2 FQGNSA come from the germline V gene. This CDR3 reads CASRLAGSYEQYF. In nucleotides, the CDR3 is TGTGCCAGCAGGTTGGCCGGATCCTACGAGCAGTACTTC. The variable domain in full, with the rest retrieved from reference TRBV7-2 and TRBJ2-7, is GAGVSQSPSNKVTEKGKDVELRCDPISGHTALYWYRQSLGQGLEFLIYFQGNSAPDKSGLPSDRFSAERTGGSVSTLTIQRTQQEDSAVYLCASRLAGSYEQYFGPGTRLTVT.

The J gene is TRBJ1-1, the V gene TRBV14; D remains ambiguous. V lost 0 bases and J lost 4, with 9 bases in between. The CDR3 has 14 residues. Germline-derived CDR1 and CDR2 are SGHDN and FVKESK. The CDR3 protein is CASSQEIWGTEAFF. The DNA for the CDR3 is TGTGCCAGCAGCCAAGAAATCTGGGGCACTGAAGCTTTCTTT.

The chain is built from TRBV10-1 and TRBJ2-7; 8 bases match TRBD2. The CDR3 loop spans 17 amino acids. Germline lookup yields CDR1 WNHNN and CDR2 SYGVQD (reference sequence). Losses at the gene ends were 0 bases for V and 0 bases for J; bases not matched to a gene: 7. The CDR3 nucleotides read TGCGCCAGCAGTGAGTCGAGGGGCGGGAGGCACTCCTACGAGCAGTACTTC. Amino acids: CASSESRGGRHSYEQYF.

This sequence joins TRBV19 and TRBJ1-2; the D gene is possibly TRBD1 (6 bases). The V end was cut by 1 base, the J end by 5 bases, with 17 bases between. This CDR3 is built from 16 residues. Germline V gene lookup returns CDR1 LNHDA and CDR2 SQIVND (reference sequence). CDR3 nucleotide sequence: TGTGCCAGTAGTATAGGGGACGGACAGACACTTTATGGCTACACCTTC. It yields the protein CASSIGDGQTLYGYTF. The complete variable domain, with remaining parts taken from reference TRBV19 and TRBJ1-2, reads DGGITQSPKYLFRKEGQNVTLSCEQNLNHDAMYWYRQDPGQGLRLIYYSQIVNDFQKGDIAEGYSVSREKKESFPLTVTSAQKNPTAFYLCASSIGDGQTLYGYTFGSGTRLTVV.

This clone was seen a few times. CDR3 protein: CSASNRDREGYGYTF. The CDR3 nucleotides are TGCAGTGCTAGTAACCGGGACAGGGAGGGCTATGGCTACACCTTC. The genes are TRBV20-1 and TRBJ1-2, with TRBD1 identical over 9 bases. Germline CDR1 DFQATT, CDR2 SNEGSKA (reference sequence). V lost 3 bases to trimming and J lost 4 bases; unmatched junction nucleotides: 9. This CDR3 is 15 amino acids long.

The chain links TRBV27 to TRBJ2-7; tentatively, D is TRBD1 or TRBD2 (6 bases each). CDR1 is MNHEY and CDR2 is SMNVEV in the germline V gene (reference sequence). The length of the CDR3 is 12 residues. Trimming pared 3 bases from V and 6 bases from J, leaving 9 bases between. The CDR3, as DNA: TGTGCCAGCAGTTTTACGGGGGCCGAGCAGTACTTC. Translating gives CASSFTGAEQYF.

The chain is built from TRBV5-6 and TRBJ1-3; D remains ambiguous. Germline-derived CDR1 and CDR2 are SGHDT and YYEEEE. The CDR3 length is 14 residues. The V gene lost 2 bases and the J gene lost 0 bases, with 6 bases spanning the gap. The CDR3, as DNA: TGTGCCAGCAGCTTCTACAGCTCTGGAAACACCATATATTTT. Amino acid sequence: CASSFYSSGNTIYF.

The rearrangement links TRBV2 to TRBJ2-7; 10 bases are a match to TRBD2. This CDR3 contains 15 residues. The germline V gene has CDR1 SNHLY and CDR2 FYNNEI. V dropped 1 base and J dropped 3; count of bases not matched to a gene: 3. The CDR3 bases are TGTGCCAGCAGTGAAGGGTCTAGCGGGGGCTACGAGCAGTACTTC. It encodes CASSEGSSGGYEQYF. The whole variable domain, filled in from reference TRBV2 and TRBJ2-7, reads EPEVTQTPSHQVTQMGQEVILRCVPISNHLYFYWYRQILGQKVEFLVSFYNNEISEKSEIFDDQFSVERPDGSNFTLKIRSTKLEDSAMYFCASSEGSSGGYEQYFGPGTRLTVT.

This clone was counted a few times. The chain has TRBV6-4 and TRBJ2-3, with D unresolved. The CDR3 covers 14 residues. Trimming shortened V by 0 bases and J by 9 bases, and 13 bases separated the two germline ends. Germline CDR1 MRHNA, CDR2 SNTAGT. The CDR3 DNA follows: TGTGCCAGCAGTGACTCGCCCGAAGCCCTCACGCAGTATTTT. It encodes CASSDSPEALTQYF.

DNA for the CDR3: TGTGCCAGCAGTTACGGGCAGGTGAACACTGAAGCTTTCTTT. It codes for CASSYGQVNTEAFF. V is TRBV6-6 and J is TRBJ1-1; D is uncertain. Germline-derived CDR1 and CDR2 are MNHNY and SVGAGI (reference sequence). CDR3 length: 14 amino acids. V dropped 2 bases and J dropped 0 bases, with 7 bases sitting between them.

The chain links TRBV28 to TRBJ2-1, with 8 bases lining up with TRBD1. Germline CDR1 is MDHEN and CDR2 is SYDVKM. The CDR3 contains 16 residues. With 9 bases clipped from V and 4 bases from J, the junction kept 14 bases outside the gene matches. Here the CDR3 reads CASGTGMSRPYNEQFF. The CDR3 DNA follows: TGTGCCAGTGGGACAGGCATGTCCCGTCCGTACAATGAGCAGTTCTTC.

This clone was seen once. The CDR3 protein is CASSLLTELNSPLHF. The CDR3 nucleotides read TGTGCCAGCAGTCTCCTGACAGAGCTTAATTCACCCCTCCACTTT. The chain employs TRBV6-2 or TRBV6-3 and TRBJ1-6; tentative D call: TRBD1 (5 bases). The germline gives CDR1 MNHEY, CDR2 SVGEGT. This CDR3 has 15 residues. The germline V and J ends were trimmed by 5 bases and 6 bases, with 14 bases remaining between them.